This TCR beta chain derives from a study of response to subunit inactivated influenza vaccine. Study-level points and caveats: The study's authors posited that every seasonal influenza vaccination enlists few new T cells.

This clonotype was seen only a few times. Its antigen is unidentified. The CDR3 sequence is 17 residues long. Germline loops: CDR1 SGHRS, CDR2 YFSETQ. Trimming took off 0 bases at V and 0 bases at J, with 13 bases between the two ends. TCRdb called the RT-PCR reads again in MiXCR, with one record for every CDR3 protein. The data hold about half a million distinct CDR3 sequences, with about a tenth observed a single time. V and J are TRBV5-1 and TRBJ2-1; D perhaps matches TRBD2 (6 bases). The sequence was obtained from a man aged 50-60 years who received an inactivated influenza vaccine. The specimen was PBMCs from blood, collected 35 to 45 days after vaccination. CDR3 bases: TGCGCCAGCAGCTTGGAAGGCAGCGGGCTCTCCTACAATGAGCAGTTCTTC. Amino acids: CASSLEGSGLSYNEQFF.